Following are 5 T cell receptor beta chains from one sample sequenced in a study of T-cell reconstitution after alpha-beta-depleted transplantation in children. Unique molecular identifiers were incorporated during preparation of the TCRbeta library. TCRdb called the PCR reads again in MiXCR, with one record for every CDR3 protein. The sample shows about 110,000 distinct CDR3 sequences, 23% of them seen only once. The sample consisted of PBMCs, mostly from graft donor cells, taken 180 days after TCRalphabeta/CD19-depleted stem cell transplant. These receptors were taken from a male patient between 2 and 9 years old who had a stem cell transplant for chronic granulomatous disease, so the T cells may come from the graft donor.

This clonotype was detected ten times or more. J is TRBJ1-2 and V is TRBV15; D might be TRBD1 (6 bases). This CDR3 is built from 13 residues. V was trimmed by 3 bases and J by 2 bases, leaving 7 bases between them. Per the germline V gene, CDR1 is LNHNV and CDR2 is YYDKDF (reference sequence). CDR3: CATSRQGNYGYTF. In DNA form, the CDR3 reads TGTGCCACCAGCAGGCAGGGGAACTATGGCTACACCTTC.

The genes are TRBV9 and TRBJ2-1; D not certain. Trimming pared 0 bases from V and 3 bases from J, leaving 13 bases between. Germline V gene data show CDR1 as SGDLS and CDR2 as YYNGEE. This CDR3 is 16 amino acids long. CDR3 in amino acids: CASSVGQSYYYNEQFF. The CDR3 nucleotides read TGTGCCAGCAGCGTAGGCCAATCCTATTACTACAATGAGCAGTTCTTC.

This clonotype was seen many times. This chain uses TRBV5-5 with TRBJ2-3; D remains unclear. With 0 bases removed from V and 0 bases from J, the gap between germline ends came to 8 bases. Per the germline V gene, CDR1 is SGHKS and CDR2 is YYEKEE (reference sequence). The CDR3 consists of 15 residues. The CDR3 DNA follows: TGTGCCAGCAGCTTGGGAGTCTCTAGCACAGATACGCAGTATTTT. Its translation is CASSLGVSSTDTQYF. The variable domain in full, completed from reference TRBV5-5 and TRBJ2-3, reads DAGVTQSPTHLIKTRGQQVTLRCSPISGHKSVSWYQQVLGQGPQFIFQYYEKEERGRGNFPDRFSARQFPNYSSELNVNALLLGDSALYLCASSLGVSSTDTQYFGPGTRLTVL.

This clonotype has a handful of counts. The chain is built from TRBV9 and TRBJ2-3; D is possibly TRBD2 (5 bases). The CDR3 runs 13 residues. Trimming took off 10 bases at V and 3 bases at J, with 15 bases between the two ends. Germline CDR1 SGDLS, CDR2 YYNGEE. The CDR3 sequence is CAGSGSQTDTQYF. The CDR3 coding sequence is TGTGCCGGATCGGGGAGTCAGACAGATACGCAGTATTTT.

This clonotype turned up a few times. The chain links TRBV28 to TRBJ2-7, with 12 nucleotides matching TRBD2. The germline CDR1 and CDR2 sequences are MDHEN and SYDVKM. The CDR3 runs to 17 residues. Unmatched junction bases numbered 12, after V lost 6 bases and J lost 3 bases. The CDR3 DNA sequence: TGTGCCAGCAGGGCTAGCGGGGGGGGATCTTCCTACTACGAGCAGTACTTC. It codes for CASRASGGGSSYYEQYF.